This T cell receptor (beta chain) was profiled in a study of CD8 T cells in ankylosing spondylitis. This clonotype has at least ten counts. Its antigen is unknown. Findings of the study overall: For ankylosing spondylitis blood, a TCR beta motif of under ten highly homologous variants appeared characteristic.

CDR1 and CDR2 (germline): DFQATT, SNEGSKA (reference sequence). The CDR3 loop spans 14 amino acids. V shed 1 base and J shed 10 bases, with 19 bases lying between them. Via MiXCR, TCRdb re-called the 5' RACE reads, giving one row per CDR3 protein. The table shows some 37,000 distinct CDR3 sequences, with about 6% occurring only once. Sequences were obtained from blood, either unsorted or a sorted T cell fraction (not recorded which). This sequence originates from a male donor with ankylosing spondylitis or in good health (not recorded which). V is TRBV20-1 and J is TRBJ1-1, with D uncertain. The CDR3 sequence is CSARASGEFRVAFF. DNA for the CDR3: TGCAGTGCTAGAGCGAGCGGGGAGTTTAGAGTAGCTTTCTTT.